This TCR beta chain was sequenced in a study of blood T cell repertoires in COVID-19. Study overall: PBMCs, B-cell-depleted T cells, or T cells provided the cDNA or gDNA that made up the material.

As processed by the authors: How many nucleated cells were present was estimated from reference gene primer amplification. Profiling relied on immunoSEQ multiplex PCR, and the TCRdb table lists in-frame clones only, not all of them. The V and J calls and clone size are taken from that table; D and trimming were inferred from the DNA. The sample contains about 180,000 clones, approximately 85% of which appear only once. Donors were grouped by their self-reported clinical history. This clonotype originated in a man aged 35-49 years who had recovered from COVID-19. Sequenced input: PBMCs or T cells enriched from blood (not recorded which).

The CDR3 region is CASSLFQDRGYEQYF. In DNA form, the CDR3 reads TGTGCCAGCAGCTTATTTCAGGACAGGGGCTACGAGCAGTACTTC. The chain recombines TRBV11-3 with TRBJ2-7, with 9 bases identical to TRBD1. The CDR3 length is 15 residues. V shed 2 bases, J shed 3 bases, and the junction held 5 bases outside the gene matches. Germline V CDR1 and CDR2: SGHNT, YENEEA.